The entry below describes one T cell receptor (beta chain). Generated by immunoSEQ multiplex PCR, the TCRdb table keeps only in-frame clones and is missing some. The data contain 250,000 to 350,000 clones, 75% to 95% of them singletons. This record belongs to a study of blood T cell repertoires in COVID-19. The V gene lost 8 bases and the J gene lost 1 base, with 11 bases spanning the gap. CDR3 length: 13 amino acids. Germline V lookup: CDR1 MDHEN, CDR2 SYDVKM. This receptor was identified in a woman aged 25 to 39 who had recovered from COVID-19. This chain connects TRBV28 to TRBJ2-5; a weak D match, TRBD1 (5 bases). Specimen: PBMCs or T cells enriched from blood (not recorded which). The CDR3 sequence is CASLGHIQETQYF. CDR3 DNA sequence: TGTGCCAGCCTCGGACATATCCAAGAGACCCAGTACTTC.